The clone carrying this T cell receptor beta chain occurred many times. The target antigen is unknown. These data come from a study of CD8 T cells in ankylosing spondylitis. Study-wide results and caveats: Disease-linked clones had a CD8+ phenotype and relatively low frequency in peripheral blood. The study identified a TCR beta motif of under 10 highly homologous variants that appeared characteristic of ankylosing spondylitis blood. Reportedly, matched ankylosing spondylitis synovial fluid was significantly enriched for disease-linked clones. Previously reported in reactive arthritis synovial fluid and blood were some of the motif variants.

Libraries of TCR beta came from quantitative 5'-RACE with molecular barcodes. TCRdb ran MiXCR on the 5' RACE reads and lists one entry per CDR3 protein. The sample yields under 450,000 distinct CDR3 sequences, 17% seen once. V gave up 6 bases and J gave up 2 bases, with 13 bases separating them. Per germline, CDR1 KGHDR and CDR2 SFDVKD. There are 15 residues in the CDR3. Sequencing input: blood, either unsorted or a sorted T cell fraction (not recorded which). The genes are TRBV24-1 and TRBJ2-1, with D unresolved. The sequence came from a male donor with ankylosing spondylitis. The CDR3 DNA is TGTGCCACCAGTCCGGGCTCTGCCCCCTACAATGAGCAGTTCTTC. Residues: CATSPGSAPYNEQFF.